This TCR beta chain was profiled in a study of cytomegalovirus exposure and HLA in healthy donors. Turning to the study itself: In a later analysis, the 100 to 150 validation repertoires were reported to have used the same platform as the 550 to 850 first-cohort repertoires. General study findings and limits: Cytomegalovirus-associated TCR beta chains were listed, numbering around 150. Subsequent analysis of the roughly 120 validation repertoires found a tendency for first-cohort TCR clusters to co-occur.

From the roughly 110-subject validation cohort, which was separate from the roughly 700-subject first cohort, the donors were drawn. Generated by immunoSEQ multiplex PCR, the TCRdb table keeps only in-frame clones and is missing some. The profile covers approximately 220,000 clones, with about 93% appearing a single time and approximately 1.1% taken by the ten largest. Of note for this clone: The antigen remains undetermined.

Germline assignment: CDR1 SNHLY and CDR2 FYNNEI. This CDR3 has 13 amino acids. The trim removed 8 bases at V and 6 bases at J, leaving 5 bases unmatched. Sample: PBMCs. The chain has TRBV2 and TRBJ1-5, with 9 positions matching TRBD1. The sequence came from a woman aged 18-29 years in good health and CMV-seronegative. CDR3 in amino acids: CASEQGAGQPQHF. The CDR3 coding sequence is TGTGCCAGCGAACAGGGGGCGGGTCAGCCCCAGCATTTT.